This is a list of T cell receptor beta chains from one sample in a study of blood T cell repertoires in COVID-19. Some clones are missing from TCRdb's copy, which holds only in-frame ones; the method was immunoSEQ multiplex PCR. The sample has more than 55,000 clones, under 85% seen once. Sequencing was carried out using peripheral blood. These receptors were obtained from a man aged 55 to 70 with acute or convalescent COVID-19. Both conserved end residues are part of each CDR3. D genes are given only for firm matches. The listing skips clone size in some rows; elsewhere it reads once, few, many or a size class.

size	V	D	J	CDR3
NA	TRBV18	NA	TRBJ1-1	CASLQENTEAFF
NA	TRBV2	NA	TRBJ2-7	CASSPFLDSYSYEQYF
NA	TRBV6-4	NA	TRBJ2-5	CAGRTAQGQETQYF
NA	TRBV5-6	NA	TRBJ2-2	CASSFPLTELFF
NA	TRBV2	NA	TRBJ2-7	CASSEALAEQYF
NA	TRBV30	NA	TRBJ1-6	CAWSLQGYSPLHF
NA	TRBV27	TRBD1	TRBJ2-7	CASSLGQGSFSIYEQYF
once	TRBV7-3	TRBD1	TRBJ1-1	CASSLGTAGTEAFF
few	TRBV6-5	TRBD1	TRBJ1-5	CASRATGWSNQPQHF
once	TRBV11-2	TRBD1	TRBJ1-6	CASRRDSLNSPLHF
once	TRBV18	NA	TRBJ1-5	CASSPGNQPQHF
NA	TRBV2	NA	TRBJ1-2	CASEENYGYTF
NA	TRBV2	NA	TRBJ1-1	CASGQGQVSEAFF
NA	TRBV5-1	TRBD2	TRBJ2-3	CASSPVGTSGGAPDTQYF
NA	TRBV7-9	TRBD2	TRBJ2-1	CASSPGTGRGQFF
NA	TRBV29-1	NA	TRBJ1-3	CSVRTARSGNTIYF
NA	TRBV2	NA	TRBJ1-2	CASSEAGINYGYTF
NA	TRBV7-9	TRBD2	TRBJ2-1	CASSLWSGGKNEQFF
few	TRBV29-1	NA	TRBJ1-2	CSSSNRTNYGYTF
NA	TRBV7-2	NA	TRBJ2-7	CASSFETGAGQYF
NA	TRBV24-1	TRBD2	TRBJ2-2	CATSDTWGGPSQAGELFF
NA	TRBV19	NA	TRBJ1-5	CASSRDFSNQPQHF
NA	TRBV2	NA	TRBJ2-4	CATRGAGVAKNIQYF
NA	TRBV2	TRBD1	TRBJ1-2	CASRRPQGAHQAYTF
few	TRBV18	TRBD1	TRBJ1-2	CASSPSTGDYGYTF
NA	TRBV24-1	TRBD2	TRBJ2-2	CATSDLGAGGLGELFF
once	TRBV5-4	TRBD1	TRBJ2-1	CATQRDRNFDEQFF
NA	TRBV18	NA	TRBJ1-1	CASSPGGQSKAFF
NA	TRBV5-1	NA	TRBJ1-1	CASSPGLNTEAFF
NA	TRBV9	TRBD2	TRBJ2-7	CASSVGEGYLEQYF